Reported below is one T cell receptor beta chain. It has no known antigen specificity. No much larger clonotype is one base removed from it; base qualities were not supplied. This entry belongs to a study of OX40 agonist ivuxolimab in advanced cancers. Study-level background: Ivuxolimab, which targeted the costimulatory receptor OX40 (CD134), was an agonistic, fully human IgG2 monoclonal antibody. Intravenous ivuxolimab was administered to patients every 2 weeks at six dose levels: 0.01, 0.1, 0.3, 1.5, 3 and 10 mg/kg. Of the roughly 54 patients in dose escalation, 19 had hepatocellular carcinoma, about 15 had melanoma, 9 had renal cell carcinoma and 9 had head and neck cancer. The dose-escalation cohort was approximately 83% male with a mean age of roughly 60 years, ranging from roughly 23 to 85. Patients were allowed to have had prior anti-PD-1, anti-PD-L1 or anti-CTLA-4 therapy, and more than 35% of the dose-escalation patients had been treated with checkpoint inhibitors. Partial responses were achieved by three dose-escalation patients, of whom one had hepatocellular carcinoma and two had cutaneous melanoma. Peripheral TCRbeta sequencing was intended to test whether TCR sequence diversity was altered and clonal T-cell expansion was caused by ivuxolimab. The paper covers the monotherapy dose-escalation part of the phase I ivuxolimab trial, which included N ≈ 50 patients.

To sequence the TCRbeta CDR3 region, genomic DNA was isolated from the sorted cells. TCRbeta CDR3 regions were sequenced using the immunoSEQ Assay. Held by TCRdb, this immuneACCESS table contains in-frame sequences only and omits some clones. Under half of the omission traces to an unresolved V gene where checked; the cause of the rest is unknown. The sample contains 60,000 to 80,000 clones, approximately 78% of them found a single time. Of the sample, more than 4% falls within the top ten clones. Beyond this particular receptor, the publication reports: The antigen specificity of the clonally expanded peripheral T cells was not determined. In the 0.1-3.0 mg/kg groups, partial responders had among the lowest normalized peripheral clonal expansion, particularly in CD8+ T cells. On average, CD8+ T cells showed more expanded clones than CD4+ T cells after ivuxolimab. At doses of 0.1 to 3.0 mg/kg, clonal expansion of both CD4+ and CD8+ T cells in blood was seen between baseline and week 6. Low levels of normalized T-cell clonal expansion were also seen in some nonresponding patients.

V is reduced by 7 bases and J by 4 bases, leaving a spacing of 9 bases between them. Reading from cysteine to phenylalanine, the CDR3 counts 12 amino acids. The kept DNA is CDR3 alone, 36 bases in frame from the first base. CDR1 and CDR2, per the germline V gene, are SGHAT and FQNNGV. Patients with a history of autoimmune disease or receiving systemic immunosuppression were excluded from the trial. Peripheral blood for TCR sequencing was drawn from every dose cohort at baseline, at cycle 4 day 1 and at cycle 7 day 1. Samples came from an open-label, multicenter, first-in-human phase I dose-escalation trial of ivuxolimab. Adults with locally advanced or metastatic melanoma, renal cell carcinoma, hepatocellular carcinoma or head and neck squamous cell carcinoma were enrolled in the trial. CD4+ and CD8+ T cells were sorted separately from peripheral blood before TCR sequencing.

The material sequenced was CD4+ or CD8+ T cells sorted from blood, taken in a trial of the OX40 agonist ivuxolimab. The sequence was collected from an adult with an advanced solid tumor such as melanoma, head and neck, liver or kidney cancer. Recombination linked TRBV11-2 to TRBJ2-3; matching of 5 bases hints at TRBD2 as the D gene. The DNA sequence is TGTGCCAGCACTCCGAGGGCAGATACGCAGTATTTT. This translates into CASTPRADTQYF.